This note documents a single TCR beta chain sequence. Its cognate antigen has yet to be identified. No base quality information exists; no much larger clone differs at one position. This record belongs to a study of OX40 agonist ivuxolimab in advanced cancers. With regard to the full study: The costimulatory receptor OX40 (CD134) was targeted by ivuxolimab, a fully human IgG2 agonistic monoclonal antibody. Of the roughly 52 dose-escalation patients, hepatocellular carcinoma was present in roughly 19, melanoma in approximately 15, renal cell carcinoma in 9 and head and neck cancer in 9. Intravenous ivuxolimab was administered to patients every 2 weeks at six dose levels: 0.01, 0.1, 0.3, 1.5, 3 and 10 mg/kg. Prior anti-PD-1, anti-PD-L1 or anti-CTLA-4 therapy was permitted, and 40% of dose-escalation patients had received checkpoint inhibitors. Peripheral TCRbeta sequencing was intended to test whether TCR sequence diversity was altered and clonal T-cell expansion was caused by ivuxolimab. Partial responses were achieved by three dose-escalation patients, of whom one had hepatocellular carcinoma and two had cutaneous melanoma. In the dose-escalation cohort, 82.7% of patients were male, and the mean age was approximately 55 years, with a range of about 20 to 90. The paper reports the monotherapy dose-escalation portion (N of about 50 patients) of the phase I ivuxolimab trial. The paper's findings and limits, for the study overall: Low levels of normalized T-cell clonal expansion were also seen in some nonresponding patients. Partial responders in the 0.1-3.0 mg/kg groups had among the lowest normalized peripheral clonal expansion, especially among CD8+ T cells. On average, CD8+ T cells showed more expanded clones than CD4+ T cells after ivuxolimab. At doses of 0.1 to 3.0 mg/kg, clonal expansion of both CD4+ and CD8+ T cells in blood was seen between baseline and week 6. Antigen specificity was not determined for the clonally expanded peripheral T cells.

Patients with autoimmune disease history or receiving systemic immunosuppression were excluded from the trial. Peripheral blood for TCR sequencing was drawn from every dose cohort at baseline, at cycle 4 day 1 and at cycle 7 day 1. The samples were taken from a phase I, first-in-human, multicenter, open-label dose-escalation trial of ivuxolimab. Adults with locally advanced or metastatic melanoma, renal cell carcinoma, hepatocellular carcinoma or head and neck squamous cell carcinoma were enrolled in the trial. Before TCR sequencing, CD4+ T cells and CD8+ T cells were sorted from peripheral blood as separate populations. Trimming costs V 4 bases and J 6 bases, and their ends lie 13 bases apart. The CDR3 has 14 amino acids, counting the end cysteine and phenylalanine. This entry keeps only the CDR3 DNA: 42 bases, framed from base 1. CDR1 is given as WNHNN and CDR2 as SYGVQD, both from the germline V gene (reference sequence).

To sequence the TCRbeta CDR3 region, genomic DNA was isolated from the sorted cells. The immunoSEQ Assay was used for sequencing of TCRbeta CDR3 regions. Not all clones reach the TCRdb copy of this immuneACCESS table, which keeps in-frame sequences only. Checked studies attribute under half of the gap to unresolved V genes and leave the rest unexplained. This sample has roughly 30,000 clones in its table, and roughly 88% of those were observed once. The ten top clones hold 58% of the sample. This receptor was obtained from an adult with an advanced solid tumor such as melanoma, head and neck, liver or kidney cancer. The V and J segments used are TRBV10-1 and TRBJ2-1, with the D gene uncertain. Specimen: CD4+ or CD8+ T cells sorted from blood, collected in a trial of the OX40 agonist ivuxolimab. The DNA sequence follows: TGCGCCAGCAGTGGAAGGTCCGGACGCAATGAGCAGTTCTTC. Translated, it gives CASSGRSGRNEQFF.